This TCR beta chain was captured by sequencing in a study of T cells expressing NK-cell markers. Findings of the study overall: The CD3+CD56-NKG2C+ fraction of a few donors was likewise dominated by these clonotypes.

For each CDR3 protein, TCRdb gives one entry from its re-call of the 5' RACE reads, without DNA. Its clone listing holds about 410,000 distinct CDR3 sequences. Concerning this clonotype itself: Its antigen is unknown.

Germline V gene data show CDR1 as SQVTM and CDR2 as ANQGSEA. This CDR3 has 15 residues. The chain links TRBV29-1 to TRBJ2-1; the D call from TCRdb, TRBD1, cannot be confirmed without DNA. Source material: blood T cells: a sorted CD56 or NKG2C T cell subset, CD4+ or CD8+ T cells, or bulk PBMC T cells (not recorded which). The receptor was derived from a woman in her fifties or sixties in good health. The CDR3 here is CSAVGQGIPRNEQFF.